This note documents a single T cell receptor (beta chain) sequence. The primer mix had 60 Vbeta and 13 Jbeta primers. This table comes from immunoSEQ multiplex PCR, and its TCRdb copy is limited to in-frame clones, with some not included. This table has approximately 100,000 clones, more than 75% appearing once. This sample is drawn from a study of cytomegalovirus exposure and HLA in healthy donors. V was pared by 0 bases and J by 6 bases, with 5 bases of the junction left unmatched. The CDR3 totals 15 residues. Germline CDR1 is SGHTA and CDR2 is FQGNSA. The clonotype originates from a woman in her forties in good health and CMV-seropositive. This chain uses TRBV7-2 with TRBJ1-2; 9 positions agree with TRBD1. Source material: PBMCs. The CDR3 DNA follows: TGTGCCAGCAGCTTAGCGAAGGGACAGGGACATGGCTACACCTTC. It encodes CASSLAKGQGHGYTF. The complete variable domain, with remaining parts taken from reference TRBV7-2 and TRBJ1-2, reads GAGVSQSPSNKVTEKGKDVELRCDPISGHTALYWYRQSLGQGLEFLIYFQGNSAPDKSGLPSDRFSAERTGGSVSTLTIQRTQQEDSAVYLCASSLAKGQGHGYTFGSGTRLTVV.